These T cell receptor beta chains were read from a single sample in a study of CDR3 diversity in severe acne. TCRdb re-derived calls from the PCR reads in MiXCR, one entry per CDR3 protein. The repertoire includes about 76,000 distinct CDR3 sequences, under 60% of them detected once, and over 11% sits in the top ten. Sequenced material: blood. The source of these receptors is a male donor in good health, without acne. Both conserved end residues are part of each CDR3. A D gene is named only where the DNA matches it firmly. Not every row has a clone size; where given, it reads once, few, many or a size class.

- TRBJ2-7 - TRBV25-1 TGTGCCAGTAGTATAGGAGGTACCTACGAGCAGTACTTC CASSIGGTYEQYF
many TRBJ1-3 TRBD1 TRBV2 TGTGCCAGCAGTGGTTTTACAGGGGATGGAAACACCATATATTTT CASSGFTGDGNTIYF
many TRBJ2-5 - TRBV3-1 TGTGCCAGCAGCCAAGATGTGGGCGAAACGGCCCAGTACTTC CASSQDVGETAQYF
- TRBJ2-7 TRBD2 TRBV5-1 TGCGCCAGCACCCTAGCGGGAGGGCCGGGGGAGCAGTACTTC CASTLAGGPGEQYF
- TRBJ1-2 - TRBV9 TGTGCCAGCAGCGTGGAAGGGGCAGACTATGGCTACACCTTC CASSVEGADYGYTF
medium-sized TRBJ2-7 - TRBV6-5 TGTGCCAGCAGCCAACAGGGTTACGAGCAGTACTTC CASSQQGYEQYF
- TRBJ1-1 - TRBV7-9 TGTGCCAGCAGCTTCAGCACTGAAGCTTTCTTT CASSFSTEAFF
- TRBJ2-1 - TRBV6-5 TGTGCCAGCAGTTATTTTGCGGGACAGCGTAATGAGCAGTTCTTC CASSYFAGQRNEQFF
- TRBJ2-7 - TRBV2 TGTGCCATCAGGGCACCAGGGGGGAAAAACGAGCAGTACTTC CAIRAPGGKNEQYF
many TRBJ2-1 TRBD2 TRBV11-2 TGTGCCAGCAAAACTAGCGGGGGTTACAATGAGCAGTTCTTC CASKTSGGYNEQFF
- TRBJ1-6 TRBD1 TRBV7-9 TGTGCCAGCAGCCGGGGACAGGAAAATTCACCCCTCCACTTT CASSRGQENSPLHF
many TRBJ2-5 - TRBV7-9 TGTGCCAGCAGCTTAGTCGGGGGCGCTTCGGCACCCGAGACCCAGTACTTC CASSLVGGASAPETQYF
- TRBJ2-1 TRBD1 TRBV7-6 TGTGCCAGCAGCTGTGAGGGGGCAGGGGACAATGAGCAGTTCTTC CASSCEGAGDNEQFF
- TRBJ1-6 - TRBV20-1 - CSATRQGLYGYTFGSGTRSPLHF
few TRBJ1-6 TRBD1 TRBV9 TGTGCCAGCAGCTTATGGGCAGGGGGCAAGGGCTCACCCCTCCACTTT CASSLWAGGKGSPLHF
- TRBJ1-4 TRBD1 TRBV27 TGTGCCAGCAGTTCCTATCGACAGGGACTCGCAACTAATGAAAAACTGTTTTTT CASSSYRQGLATNEKLFF
many TRBJ1-2 - TRBV5-6 TGTGCCAGCAGCTTGTTTGAAGGGCGCACTAACTATGGCTACACCTTC CASSLFEGRTNYGYTF
- TRBJ1-6 TRBD1 TRBV4-1 TGCGCCAGCAGCCAGATTACAGGGGGCGCCGGTTCACCCCTCCACTTT CASSQITGGAGSPLHF
- TRBJ1-2 - TRBV9 TGTGCCAGCAGTTTAGGTCAGGAATATGGCTACACCTTC CASSLGQEYGYTF
many TRBJ2-7 - TRBV20-1 TGCAGTGCTCCGGGGCCCCTCGGTGTGAATGAGCAGTACTTC CSAPGPLGVNEQYF
- TRBJ2-7 - TRBV7-9 TGCGCCTGCAGCGCCGTTAGGGACACCTCCTACGAGCAGTACTTC CACSAVRDTSYEQYF
many TRBJ2-1 - TRBV5-1 TGCGCCAGCAGCTTGGCCGCGGGCAATGAGCAGTTCTTC CASSLAAGNEQFF
- TRBJ2-7 TRBD1 TRBV24-1 TGTGCCACCAGTGCAGGGGGCTCCTACGAGCAGTACTTC CATSAGGSYEQYF
medium-sized TRBJ2-3 TRBD2 TRBV25-1 TGTGCCAGCAGTGACTCTATGCGGGGGACCACCCTTAGCACAGATACGCAGTATTTT CASSDSMRGTTLSTDTQYF
- TRBJ1-2 - TRBV7-8 TGTGCCAGCAGCTTAAGTTTGTCAGGGTTCGGCTACACCTTC CASSLSLSGFGYTF
- TRBJ2-2 - TRBV6-6 TGTGCCAGCAGTTACGGGTCTCGCTGGGAGCTGTTTTTT CASSYGSRWELFF
once TRBJ1-2 - TRBV20-1 TGCAGTGCTAGAGTTTGTTTTGGGATTAGGGGGAACTATGGCTACACCTTC CSARVCFGIRGNYGYTF
many TRBJ1-6 - TRBV2 TGTGCCAGCACCATTTGGACAGCTAATTCACCCCTCCACTTT CASTIWTANSPLHF